This T cell receptor beta chain was observed in a study of cytomegalovirus exposure and HLA in healthy donors. PCR used 60 Vbeta primers and 13 Jbeta primers. How the authors handled the data: The count from a later analysis was some 76 million unique TCR beta chains, around 10 million of them shared. Here immunoSEQ multiplex PCR was the method, and the copy in TCRdb shows in-frame clones only, minus some. The DNA gave D and trimming, while V, J and clone size come from that table. The table records roughly 190,000 clones, about four fifths of them present only once. This CDR3 region has 18 residues. V dropped 0 bases and J dropped 8; count of bases not matched to a gene: 13. The germline CDR1 and CDR2 sequences are LNHNV and YYDKDF (reference sequence).

V gene TRBV15 combines with J gene TRBJ2-1; 10 bases are shared with TRBD2. The TCR comes from a man aged 30 to 45 in good health and CMV-seropositive. The sample comprised PBMCs. CDR3 residues: CATSRDQGSSGRAYEQFF. Here the CDR3 DNA reads TGTGCCACCAGCAGAGATCAGGGAAGCAGCGGGAGGGCCTATGAGCAGTTCTTC.